This TCR beta chain appears in the sequencing data of a study of T-cell reconstitution after alpha-beta-depleted transplantation in children. This clonotype was seen repeatedly, ten times or more. Unique molecular identifiers were incorporated during preparation of the TCRbeta library. TCRdb used MiXCR to reprocess the PCR reads, holding one entry per CDR3 protein. Here the sample spans about 200,000 distinct CDR3 sequences, about 14% being singletons. V was clipped by 4 bases and J by 5 bases, with 13 bases between them. Germline V lookup: CDR1 SGHKS, CDR2 YYEKEE (reference sequence). The CDR3 is made up of 13 amino acids.

The chain couples TRBV5-5 to TRBJ2-7; D is tentatively TRBD1 or TRBD2 (5 bases each). The sequencing here drew on PBMCs from the stem cell graft donor, taken from the stem cell graft. The source is a human donor who donated a stem cell graft to a child with acute lymphoblastic leukemia. CDR3 protein: CASSVRGTNEQYF. Written as DNA, the CDR3 is TGTGCCAGCAGCGTGAGAGGGACCAACGAGCAGTACTTC.